Detailed here is one T cell receptor beta chain. Its target is unknown. A much larger clone sits a single nucleotide away, making a read error possible. The CDR3 is made up of 16 amino acids. The V gene's germline CDR1 is LGHNA and CDR2 YSLEER. V dropped 4 bases and J dropped 5 bases, with 18 bases sitting between them. The data originate from a study of tumor and adjacent non-tumor tissue in lung cancer. Study overall: Histology: 12 adenocarcinoma, a couple of squamous cell carcinoma, 1 small cell lung cancer. The patients, around 11 men and 5 women, were roughly 30 to 76 with stage I to III disease.

The template was RNA from unsorted bulk tissue. TCRbeta libraries were built with three rounds of nested PCR, modified from ARM-PCR. Using its own MiXCR run on the multiplex PCR reads, TCRdb lists one record per CDR3 protein. The sample consists of around 200,000 distinct CDR3 sequences, 70% to 75% of them appearing once. Study results and limitations: Patients with more diverse tumor TCRs had worse survival. Compared with tumor, normal lung showed significantly lower TCR diversity.

Input material: lung tumor tissue. The receptor was isolated from a man aged 55 to 70 with non-small cell lung cancer. The chain has TRBV4-3 and TRBJ2-1; TRBD2 might be the D (6 bases). This chain's CDR3 is CASSPGVAVDNNEQFF. CDR3 nucleotide sequence: TGCGCCAGCAGCCCTGGAGTAGCGGTGGACAACAATGAGCAGTTCTTC.